This is a list of T cell receptor beta chains from one sample in a study of Ad26.COV2.S vaccination and SARS-CoV-2 variants. Sequencing used immunoSEQ multiplex PCR; TCRdb keeps in-frame clones, though not all of them. The table shows roughly 400,000 clones, with about 92% occurring only once. Sequenced material: peripheral blood, taken in a trial of Ad26.COV2.S vaccine versus placebo. Every receptor here comes from a person between 18 and 65 years old who received the Ad26.COV2.S COVID-19 vaccine or a placebo. Each CDR3 is given with its conserved first and last residue. D genes are given only for firm matches. Size is stated for part of the rows, as once, few or many counts, or as a class when the clone is expanded.

TRBJ2-5	TRBV10-3	.	.	CAISRQGGETQYF	TGTGCCATCAGTCGACAGGGAGGAGAGACCCAGTACTTC
TRBJ2-3	TRBV7-9	.	TRBD2	CASSFPGLPSSSTDTQYF	TGTGCCAGCAGCTTTCCGGGACTACCTTCATCTAGCACAGATACGCAGTATTTT
TRBJ2-3	TRBV24-1	.	TRBD1	CATSDFRGTGSVHTQYF	TGTGCCACCAGTGATTTCAGAGGGACAGGTTCGGTTCATACGCAGTATTTT
TRBJ1-3	TRBV9	.	.	CASSAISTGSGNTIYF	TGTGCCAGCAGCGCTATTTCGACGGGGTCCGGAAACACCATATATTTT
TRBJ2-3	TRBV2	once	.	CASRFLGVSTDTQYF	TGTGCCAGCAGGTTTTTAGGGGTCAGCACAGATACGCAGTATTTT
TRBJ1-2	TRBV7-6	few	.	CASSSLDRTYGYTF	TGTGCCAGCAGCTCCCTTGACAGGACATATGGCTACACCTTC
TRBJ2-7	TRBV19	.	.	CASSIADGSYEQYF	TGTGCCAGTAGTATAGCAGACGGCTCCTACGAGCAGTACTTC
TRBJ2-2	TRBV7-2	.	.	CASSWDSGELFF	TGTGCCAGCAGCTGGGACTCGGGGGAGCTGTTTTTT
TRBJ2-5	TRBV7-6	.	.	CASSLVGGGETQYF	TGTGCCAGCAGCTTAGTTGGGGGCGGTGAGACCCAGTACTTC
TRBJ2-2	TRBV7-7	.	.	CASSLFAKIGGELFF	TGTGCCAGCAGCTTATTCGCGAAGATTGGCGGGGAGCTGTTTTTT
TRBJ1-2	TRBV5-1	.	TRBD1	CASSLTGNRGGYTF	TGCGCCAGCAGCCTGACAGGGAATCGGGGAGGCTACACCTTC
TRBJ2-7	TRBV7-9	few	.	CASSSTDSYEQYF	TGTGCCAGCAGCTCGACGGACTCCTACGAGCAGTACTTC
TRBJ1-1	TRBV7-9	.	.	CASRPPGTYTEAFF	TGTGCCAGCAGGCCCCCGGGGACGTACACTGAAGCTTTCTTT
TRBJ2-7	TRBV19	.	TRBD2	CASSVLAGVGYEQYF	TGTGCCAGTAGTGTCTTAGCGGGAGTCGGCTACGAGCAGTACTTC
TRBJ2-1	TRBV11-2	.	.	CASSLDLWPGESYNEQFF	TGTGCCAGCAGCTTAGATCTATGGCCCGGGGAGTCCTACAATGAGCAGTTCTTC
TRBJ2-5	TRBV3-1/TRBV3-2	.	.	CASSQEAPGAGEETQYF	TGTGCCAGCAGCCAAGAGGCCCCGGGGGCAGGGGAAGAGACCCAGTACTTC
TRBJ2-2	TRBV28	.	TRBD1	CASSAGQGVIGTGELFF	TGTGCCAGCAGTGCGGGACAGGGGGTAATAGGCACCGGGGAGCTGTTTTTT
TRBJ1-5	TRBV7-2	.	.	CASSSGLTNQPQHF	TGTGCCAGCAGCTCGGGACTGACTAATCAGCCCCAGCATTTT
TRBJ1-2	TRBV28	.	.	CASSLSGYGYTF	TGTGCCAGCAGTTTATCGGGCTATGGCTACACCTTC
TRBJ2-3	TRBV29-1	.	TRBD2	CSASGRADTQYF	TGCAGCGCTAGCGGGAGAGCGGATACGCAGTATTTT
TRBJ2-1	TRBV25-1	.	TRBD2	CASSKRTSGNEQFF	TGTGCCAGCAGTAAACGGACTAGCGGCAATGAGCAGTTCTTC
TRBJ2-3	TRBV4-3	.	.	CASRESPMDTQYF	TGCGCCAGCAGAGAGTCCCCAATGGATACGCAGTATTTT
TRBJ1-1	TRBV2	.	.	CASRPVSLGGTEAFF	TGTGCCAGCCGCCCGGTTAGTCTCGGGGGCACTGAAGCTTTCTTT
TRBJ2-7	TRBV30	few	.	CAWSVQPYEQYF	TGTGCCTGGAGTGTACAGCCCTACGAGCAGTACTTC
TRBJ2-5	TRBV7-3	.	.	CASSADYSGTQYF	TGTGCCAGCAGCGCCGACTATTCGGGGACCCAGTACTTC
TRBJ2-1	TRBV27	.	.	CASSLSGWYRFF	TGTGCCAGCAGTTTATCTGGGTGGTATCGGTTCTTC
TRBJ2-7	TRBV5-1	.	.	CASSSGPLNEQYF	TGCGCCAGCAGCTCGGGACCGCTCAACGAGCAGTACTTC
TRBJ1-1	TRBV3-1/TRBV3-2	.	.	CASSQDRQLNTEAFF	TGTGCCAGCAGCCAAGATAGGCAGCTGAACACTGAAGCTTTCTTT
TRBJ1-1	TRBV18	.	.	CASSPLGNTEAFF	TGTGCCAGCTCACCCCTTGGGAACACTGAAGCTTTCTTT
TRBJ2-5	TRBV6-2/TRBV6-3	.	.	CASSRGETQYF	TGTGCCAGCAGCCGGGGCGAGACCCAGTACTTC
TRBJ1-4	TRBV11-2	once	TRBD1	CASSQSDRGLGKLFF	TGTGCCAGCAGCCAATCGGACAGGGGATTGGGAAAACTGTTTTTT
TRBJ1-2	TRBV6-5	.	.	CASSPWGGLAYGYTF	TGTGCCAGCAGCCCCTGGGGGGGATTGGCCTATGGCTACACCTTC
TRBJ2-1	TRBV28	.	.	CASSLGVGSSYNEQFF	TGTGCCAGCAGTTTAGGGGTTGGGAGCTCCTACAATGAGCAGTTCTTC
TRBJ2-7	TRBV18	.	.	CASSPGQRPYEQYF	TGTGCCAGCTCACCCGGACAGAGACCCTACGAGCAGTACTTC
TRBJ1-1	TRBV11-2	.	.	CASSLKGGRGRVTEAFF	TGTGCCAGCAGCTTAAAGGGGGGCAGGGGCAGGGTTACTGAAGCTTTCTTT
TRBJ1-2	TRBV28	.	.	CASSVTGAGGYTF	TGTGCCAGCAGCGTTACGGGGGCCGGCGGCTACACCTTC
TRBJ1-5	TRBV28	.	TRBD1	CASRQGVSGQPQHF	TGTGCCAGCAGGCAGGGGGTGTCTGGTCAGCCCCAGCATTTT
TRBJ2-5	TRBV10-3	.	TRBD2	CAISESSGVETQYF	TGTGCCATCAGTGAGTCGAGCGGGGTGGAGACCCAGTACTTC
TRBJ2-7	TRBV6-2/TRBV6-3	once	.	CASSNRVTYEQYF	TGTGCCAGCAGTAACCGAGTCACCTACGAGCAGTACTTC
TRBJ1-2	TRBV28	.	.	CASSFRDRPNYGYTF	TGTGCCAGCAGTTTCCGCGACAGACCGAACTATGGCTACACCTTC
TRBJ1-1	TRBV4-1	.	.	CASSQEVQTYTEAFF	TGCGCCAGCAGCCAAGAAGTTCAAACTTACACTGAAGCTTTCTTT
TRBJ2-5	TRBV4-2	.	.	CASSQNPTGAYGETQYF	TGTGCCAGCAGCCAAAACCCCACCGGGGCATACGGGGAGACCCAGTACTTC
TRBJ2-5	TRBV27	.	TRBD1	CASSPLQHDRDQYF	TGTGCCAGCAGTCCCCTTCAACACGACAGGGACCAGTACTTC
TRBJ2-3	TRBV5-4	.	.	CASSLGGGTADTQYF	TGTGCCAGCAGCTTGGGAGGTGGGACTGCAGATACGCAGTATTTT
TRBJ2-1	TRBV18	.	.	CASSPQPQVGEDYNEQFF	TGTGCCAGCTCACCACAACCGCAGGTGGGGGAGGACTACAATGAGCAGTTCTTC
TRBJ2-3	TRBV20-1	.	.	CSASTGRSTDTQYF	TGCAGCGCTAGTACCGGACGGAGCACAGATACGCAGTATTTT
TRBJ2-1	TRBV7-6	.	.	CASSYRQGGSYEQFF	TGTGCCAGCAGCTACCGACAAGGGGGGTCCTATGAGCAGTTCTTC
TRBJ2-2	TRBV7-8	.	.	CASSLRGSDTGELFF	TGTGCCAGCAGCTTACGGGGGAGCGACACCGGGGAGCTGTTTTTT
TRBJ2-7	TRBV7-2	.	TRBD2	CASSLAGSYEQYF	TGTGCCAGCAGCCTAGCGGGCAGCTACGAGCAGTACTTC
TRBJ2-1	TRBV19	.	TRBD2	CASSRAGGSYNEQFF	TGTGCCAGTAGTCGGGCGGGAGGGTCGTACAATGAGCAGTTCTTC
TRBJ2-5	TRBV18	.	TRBD1	CASSPGTAHETQYF	TGTGCCAGCTCGCCCGGGACAGCTCATGAGACCCAGTACTTC
TRBJ1-5	TRBV7-8	.	TRBD1	CASRLDRGPQPQHF	TGTGCCAGCAGACTGGACAGGGGGCCTCAGCCCCAGCATTTT